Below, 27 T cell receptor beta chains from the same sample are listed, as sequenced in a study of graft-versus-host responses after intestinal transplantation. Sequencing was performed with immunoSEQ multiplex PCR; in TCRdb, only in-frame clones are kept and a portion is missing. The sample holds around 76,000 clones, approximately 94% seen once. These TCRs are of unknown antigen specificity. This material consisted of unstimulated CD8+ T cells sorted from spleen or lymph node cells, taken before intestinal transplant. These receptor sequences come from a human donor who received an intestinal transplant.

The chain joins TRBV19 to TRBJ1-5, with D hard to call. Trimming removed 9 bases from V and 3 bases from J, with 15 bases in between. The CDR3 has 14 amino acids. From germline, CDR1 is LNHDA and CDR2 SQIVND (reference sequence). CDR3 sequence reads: CASPCTRHNQPQHF. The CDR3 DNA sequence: TGTGCCAGCCCGTGCACTAGACACAATCAGCCCCAGCATTTT.

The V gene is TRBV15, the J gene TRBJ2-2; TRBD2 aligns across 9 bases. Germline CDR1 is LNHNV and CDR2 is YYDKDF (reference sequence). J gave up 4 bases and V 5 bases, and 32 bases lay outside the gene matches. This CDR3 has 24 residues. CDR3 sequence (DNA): TGTGCCACCAGCCTGACTATATTTGGGGGGGACGTGACTAGCGGCCGGACCGGCACCGGGGAGCTGTTTTTT. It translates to CATSLTIFGGDVTSGRTGTGELFF.

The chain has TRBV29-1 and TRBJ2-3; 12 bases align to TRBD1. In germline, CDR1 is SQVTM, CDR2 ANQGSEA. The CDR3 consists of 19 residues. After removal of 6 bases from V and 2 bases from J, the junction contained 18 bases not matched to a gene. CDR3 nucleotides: TGCAGCGTCCGCAGGGACAGGGGGCTGAGGTTCCTTCACACAGATACGCAGTATTTT. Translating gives CSVRRDRGLRFLHTDTQYF.

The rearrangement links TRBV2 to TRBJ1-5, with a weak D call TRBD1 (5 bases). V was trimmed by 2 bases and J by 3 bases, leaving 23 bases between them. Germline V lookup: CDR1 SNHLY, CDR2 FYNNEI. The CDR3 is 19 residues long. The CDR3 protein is CASSEISIRGAFVNQPQHF. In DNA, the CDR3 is TGTGCCAGCAGTGAAATCAGTATTAGAGGGGCCTTTGTCAATCAGCCCCAGCATTTT.

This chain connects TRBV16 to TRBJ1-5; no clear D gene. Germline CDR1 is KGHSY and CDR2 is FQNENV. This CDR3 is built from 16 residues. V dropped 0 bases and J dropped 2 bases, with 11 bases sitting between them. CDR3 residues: CASSQSPGSGNQPQHF. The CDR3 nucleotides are TGTGCCAGCAGCCAATCCCCGGGATCGGGCAATCAGCCCCAGCATTTT.

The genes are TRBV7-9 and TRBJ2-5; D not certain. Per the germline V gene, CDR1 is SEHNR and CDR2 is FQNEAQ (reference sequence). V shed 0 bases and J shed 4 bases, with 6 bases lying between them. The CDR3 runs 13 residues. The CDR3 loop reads CASSLAGPETQYF. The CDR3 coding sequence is TGTGCCAGCAGCTTAGCCGGGCCAGAGACCCAGTACTTC. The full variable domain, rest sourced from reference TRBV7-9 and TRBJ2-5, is DTGVSQNPRHKITKRGQNVTFRCDPISEHNRLYWYRQTLGQGPEFLTYFQNEAQLEKSRLLSDRFSAERPKGSFSTLEIQRTEQGDSAMYLCASSLAGPETQYFGPGTRLLVL.

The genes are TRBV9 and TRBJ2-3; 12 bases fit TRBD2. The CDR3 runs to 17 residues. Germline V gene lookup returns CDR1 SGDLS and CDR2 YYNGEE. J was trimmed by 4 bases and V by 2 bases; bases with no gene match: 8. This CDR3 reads CASSVPLAGGGPDTQYF. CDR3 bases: TGTGCCAGCAGCGTCCCACTAGCGGGAGGAGGACCAGATACGCAGTATTTT.

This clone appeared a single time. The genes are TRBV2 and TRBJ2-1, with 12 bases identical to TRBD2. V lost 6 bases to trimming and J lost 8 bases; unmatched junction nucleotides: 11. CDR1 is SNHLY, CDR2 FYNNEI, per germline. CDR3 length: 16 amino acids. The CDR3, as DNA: TGTGCCAGCAGGCCTAGCGGGAGGGTCTTCGGCGATGAGCAGTTCTTC. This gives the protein CASRPSGRVFGDEQFF.

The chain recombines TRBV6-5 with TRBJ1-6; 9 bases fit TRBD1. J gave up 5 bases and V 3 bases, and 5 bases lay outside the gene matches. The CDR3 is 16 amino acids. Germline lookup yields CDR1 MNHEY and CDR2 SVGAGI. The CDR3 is CASSYIGTGHNSPLHF. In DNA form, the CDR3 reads TGTGCCAGCAGTTATATAGGGACAGGGCATAATTCACCCCTCCACTTT.

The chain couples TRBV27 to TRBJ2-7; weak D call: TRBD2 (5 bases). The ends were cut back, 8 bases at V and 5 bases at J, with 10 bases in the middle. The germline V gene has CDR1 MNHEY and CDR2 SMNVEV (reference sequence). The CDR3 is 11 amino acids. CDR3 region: CASSSGNEQYF. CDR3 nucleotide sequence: TGTGCCAGCTCTTCCGGGAACGAGCAGTACTTC.

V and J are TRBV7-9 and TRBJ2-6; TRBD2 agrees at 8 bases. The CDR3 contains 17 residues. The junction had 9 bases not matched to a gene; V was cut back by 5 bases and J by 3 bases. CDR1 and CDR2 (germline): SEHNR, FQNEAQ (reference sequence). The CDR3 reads CASSPPRGGFGANVLTF. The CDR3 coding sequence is TGTGCCAGCAGCCCCCCACGCGGGGGGTTTGGGGCCAACGTCCTGACTTTC.

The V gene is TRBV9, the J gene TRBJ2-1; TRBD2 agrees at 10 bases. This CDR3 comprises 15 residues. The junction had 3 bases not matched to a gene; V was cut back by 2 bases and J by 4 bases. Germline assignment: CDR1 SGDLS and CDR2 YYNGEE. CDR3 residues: CASSVGLAEYNEQFF. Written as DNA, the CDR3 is TGTGCCAGCAGCGTCGGACTAGCGGAGTACAATGAGCAGTTCTTC.

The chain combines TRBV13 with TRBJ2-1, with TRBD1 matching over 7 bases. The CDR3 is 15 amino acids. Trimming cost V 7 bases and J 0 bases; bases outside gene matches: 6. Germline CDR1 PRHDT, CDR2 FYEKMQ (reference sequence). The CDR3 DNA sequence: TGTGCCAGCACCCACAGGGGTAGCTCCTACAATGAGCAGTTCTTC. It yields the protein CASTHRGSSYNEQFF.

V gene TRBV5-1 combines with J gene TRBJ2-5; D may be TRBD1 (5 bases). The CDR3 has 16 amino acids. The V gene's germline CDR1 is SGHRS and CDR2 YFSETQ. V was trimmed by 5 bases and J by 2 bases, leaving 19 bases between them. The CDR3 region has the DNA TGCGCCAGCAGGGTGCACCTAGACAGTGGACAAGAGACCCAGTACTTC. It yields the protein CASRVHLDSGQETQYF.

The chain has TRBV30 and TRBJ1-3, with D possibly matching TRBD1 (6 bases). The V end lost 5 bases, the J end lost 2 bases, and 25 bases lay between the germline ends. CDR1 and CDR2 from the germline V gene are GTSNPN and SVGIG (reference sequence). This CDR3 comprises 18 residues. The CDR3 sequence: CAWGGSGQRYYPGNTIYF. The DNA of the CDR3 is TGTGCCTGGGGGGGGTCGGGACAAAGGTACTATCCTGGAAACACCATATATTTT.

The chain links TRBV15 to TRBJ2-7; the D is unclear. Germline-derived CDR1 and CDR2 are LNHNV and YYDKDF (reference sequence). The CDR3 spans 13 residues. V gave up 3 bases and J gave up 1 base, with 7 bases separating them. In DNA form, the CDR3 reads TGTGCCACCAGCAGGGTTAGTTCCTACGAGCAGTACTTC. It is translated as CATSRVSSYEQYF.

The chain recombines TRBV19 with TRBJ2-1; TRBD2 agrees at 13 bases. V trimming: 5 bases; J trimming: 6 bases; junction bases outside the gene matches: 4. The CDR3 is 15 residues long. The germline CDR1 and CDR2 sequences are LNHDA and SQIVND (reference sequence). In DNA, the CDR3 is TGTGCCAGTAGTTTACTAGCGGGAGGGCCCAATGAGCAGTTCTTC. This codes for CASSLLAGGPNEQFF.

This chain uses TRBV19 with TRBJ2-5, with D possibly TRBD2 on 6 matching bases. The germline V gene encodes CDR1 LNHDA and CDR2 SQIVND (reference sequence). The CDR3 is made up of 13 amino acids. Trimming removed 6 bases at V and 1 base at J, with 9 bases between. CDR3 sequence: CASSGTGQETQYF. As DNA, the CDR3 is TGTGCCAGTAGCGGGACTGGCCAAGAGACCCAGTACTTC.

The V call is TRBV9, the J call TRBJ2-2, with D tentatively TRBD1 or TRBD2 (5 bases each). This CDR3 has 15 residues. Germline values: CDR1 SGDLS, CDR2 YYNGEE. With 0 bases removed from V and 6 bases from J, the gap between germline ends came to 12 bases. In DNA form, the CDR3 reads TGTGCCAGCAGCGTAGGGGACGTGGGGGCCGGGGAGCTGTTTTTT. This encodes CASSVGDVGAGELFF.

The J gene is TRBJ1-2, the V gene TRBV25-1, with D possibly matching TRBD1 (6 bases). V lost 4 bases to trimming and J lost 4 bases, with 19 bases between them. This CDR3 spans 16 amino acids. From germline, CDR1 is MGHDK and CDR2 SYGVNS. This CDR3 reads CASSGRTETKPYGYTF. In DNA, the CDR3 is TGTGCCAGCAGTGGGAGGACAGAGACTAAGCCCTATGGCTACACCTTC.

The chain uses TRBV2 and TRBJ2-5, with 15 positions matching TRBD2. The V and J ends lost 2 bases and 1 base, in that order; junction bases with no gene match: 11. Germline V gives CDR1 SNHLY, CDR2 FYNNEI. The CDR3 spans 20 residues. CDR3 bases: TGTGCCAGCAGTGAAAGGCTTAGGACTAGCGGGAGGGACCTCCAAGAGACCCAGTACTTC. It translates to CASSERLRTSGRDLQETQYF.

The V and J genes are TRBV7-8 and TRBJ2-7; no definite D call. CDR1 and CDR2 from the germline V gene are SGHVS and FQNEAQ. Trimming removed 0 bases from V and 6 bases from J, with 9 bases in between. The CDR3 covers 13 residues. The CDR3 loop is CASSLAPWGEQYF. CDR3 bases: TGTGCCAGCAGCTTAGCCCCTTGGGGCGAGCAGTACTTC.

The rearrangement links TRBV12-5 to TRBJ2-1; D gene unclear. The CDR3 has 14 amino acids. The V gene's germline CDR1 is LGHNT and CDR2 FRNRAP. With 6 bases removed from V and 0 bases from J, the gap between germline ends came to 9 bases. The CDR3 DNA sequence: TGTGCTAGTGGAGACGGTAGCTCCTACAATGAGCAGTTCTTC. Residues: CASGDGSSYNEQFF.

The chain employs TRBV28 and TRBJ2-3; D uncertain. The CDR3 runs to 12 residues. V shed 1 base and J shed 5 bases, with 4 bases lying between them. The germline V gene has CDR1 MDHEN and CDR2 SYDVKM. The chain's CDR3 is CASSLSRDTQYF. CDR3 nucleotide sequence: TGTGCCAGCAGTTTATCCCGAGATACGCAGTATTTT.

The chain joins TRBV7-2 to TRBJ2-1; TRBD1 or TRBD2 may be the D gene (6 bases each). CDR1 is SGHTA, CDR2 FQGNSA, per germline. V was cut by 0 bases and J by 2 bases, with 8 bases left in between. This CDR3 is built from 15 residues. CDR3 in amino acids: CASSLAGGAYNEQFF. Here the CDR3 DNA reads TGTGCCAGCAGCTTAGCGGGGGGCGCCTACAATGAGCAGTTCTTC.

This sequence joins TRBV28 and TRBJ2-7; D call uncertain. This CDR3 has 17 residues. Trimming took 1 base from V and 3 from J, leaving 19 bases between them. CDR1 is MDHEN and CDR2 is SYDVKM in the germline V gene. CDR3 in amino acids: CASSLYHPTRTHYEQYF. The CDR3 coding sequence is TGTGCCAGCAGTTTATACCACCCGACTCGAACTCACTACGAGCAGTACTTC.

Here the CDR3 DNA reads TGTGCCAGCAGCTTGCGGGAACCGCAAGAGACCCAGTACTTC. It specifies CASSLREPQETQYF. The chain links TRBV5-4 to TRBJ2-5; D is perhaps TRBD2 (5 bases). The CDR3 is made up of 14 amino acids. The V end lost 1 base, the J end lost 2 bases, and 9 bases lay between the germline ends. The germline gives CDR1 SGHNT, CDR2 YYREEE (reference sequence).